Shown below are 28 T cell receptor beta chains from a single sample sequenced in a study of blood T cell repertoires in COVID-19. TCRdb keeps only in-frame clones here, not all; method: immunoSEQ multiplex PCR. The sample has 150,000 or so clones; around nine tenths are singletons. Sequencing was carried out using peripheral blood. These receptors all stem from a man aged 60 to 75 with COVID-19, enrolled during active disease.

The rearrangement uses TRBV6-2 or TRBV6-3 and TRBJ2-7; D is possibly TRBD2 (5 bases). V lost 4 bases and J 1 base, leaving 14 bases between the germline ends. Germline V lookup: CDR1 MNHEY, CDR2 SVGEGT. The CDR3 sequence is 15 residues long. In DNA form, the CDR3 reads TGTGCCAGCAGTTCCGGCCACGGACTGTCCTACGAGCAGTACTTC. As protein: CASSSGHGLSYEQYF.

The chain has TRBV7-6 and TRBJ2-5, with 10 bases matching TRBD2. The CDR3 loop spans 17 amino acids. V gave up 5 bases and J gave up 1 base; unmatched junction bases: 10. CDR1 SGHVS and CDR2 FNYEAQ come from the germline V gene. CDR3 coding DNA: TGTGCCAGCAGCCCTTTAGCGGCTAGCGGGAGCCAAGAGACCCAGTACTTC. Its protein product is CASSPLAASGSQETQYF.

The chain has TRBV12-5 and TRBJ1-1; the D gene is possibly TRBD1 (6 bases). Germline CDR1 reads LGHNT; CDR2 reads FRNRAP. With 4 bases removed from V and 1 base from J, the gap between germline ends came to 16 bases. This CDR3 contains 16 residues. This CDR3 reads CASGWGEQGKNTEAFF. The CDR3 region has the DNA TGTGCTAGTGGTTGGGGAGAACAGGGAAAGAACACTGAAGCTTTCTTT.

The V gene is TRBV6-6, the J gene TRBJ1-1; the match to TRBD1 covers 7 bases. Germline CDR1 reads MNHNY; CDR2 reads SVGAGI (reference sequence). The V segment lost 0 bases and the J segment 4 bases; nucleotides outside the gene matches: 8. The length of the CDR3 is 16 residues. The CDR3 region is CASSYSMVTGTTEAFF. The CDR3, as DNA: TGTGCCAGCAGTTACTCGATGGTGACAGGGACCACTGAAGCTTTCTTT.

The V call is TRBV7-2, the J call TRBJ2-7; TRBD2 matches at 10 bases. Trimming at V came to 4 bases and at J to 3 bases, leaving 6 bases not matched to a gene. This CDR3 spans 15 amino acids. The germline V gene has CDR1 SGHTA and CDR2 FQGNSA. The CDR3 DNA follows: TGTGCCAGCAGCTCACCGGGACTAGCGATCTACGAGCAGTACTTC. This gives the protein CASSSPGLAIYEQYF.

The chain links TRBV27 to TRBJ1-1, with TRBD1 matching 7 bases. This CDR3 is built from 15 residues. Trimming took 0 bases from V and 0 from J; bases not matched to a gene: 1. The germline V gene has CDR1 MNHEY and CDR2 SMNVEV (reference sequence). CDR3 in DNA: TGTGCCAGCAGTTTATCTCAGGGGGTGAACACTGAAGCTTTCTTT. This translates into CASSLSQGVNTEAFF.

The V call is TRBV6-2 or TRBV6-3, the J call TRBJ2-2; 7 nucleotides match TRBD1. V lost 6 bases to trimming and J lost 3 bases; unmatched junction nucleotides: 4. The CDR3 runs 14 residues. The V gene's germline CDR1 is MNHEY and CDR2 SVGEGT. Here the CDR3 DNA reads TGTGCCAGCAGCGACAGGGCCGACACCGGGGAGCTGTTTTTT. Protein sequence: CASSDRADTGELFF.

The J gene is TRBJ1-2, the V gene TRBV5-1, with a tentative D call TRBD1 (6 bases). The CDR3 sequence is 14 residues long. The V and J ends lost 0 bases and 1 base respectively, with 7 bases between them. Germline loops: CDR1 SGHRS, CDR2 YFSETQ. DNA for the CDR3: TGCGCCAGCAGCTTGGGCAGGGGTAACTATGGCTACACCTTC. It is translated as CASSLGRGNYGYTF.

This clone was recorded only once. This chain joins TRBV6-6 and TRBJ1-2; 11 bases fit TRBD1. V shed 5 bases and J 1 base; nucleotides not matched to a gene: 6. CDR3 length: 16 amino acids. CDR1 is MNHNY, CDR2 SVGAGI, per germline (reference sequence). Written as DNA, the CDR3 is TGTGCCAGCAGTACCGGGACAGGGGGTTATAACTATGGCTACACCTTC. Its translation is CASSTGTGGYNYGYTF.

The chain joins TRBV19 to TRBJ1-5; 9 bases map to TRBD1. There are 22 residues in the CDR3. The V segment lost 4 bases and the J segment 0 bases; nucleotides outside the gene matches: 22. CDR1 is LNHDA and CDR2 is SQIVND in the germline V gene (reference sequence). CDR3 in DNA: TGTGCCAGTAGTACTTGGACAGGGGCGACTCTATACGAGGTTTATAGCAATCAGCCCCAGCATTTT. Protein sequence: CASSTWTGATLYEVYSNQPQHF.

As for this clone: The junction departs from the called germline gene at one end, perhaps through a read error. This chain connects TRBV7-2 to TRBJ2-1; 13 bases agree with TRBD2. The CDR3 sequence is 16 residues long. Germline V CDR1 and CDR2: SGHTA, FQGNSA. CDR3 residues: CASTLLRLAGGNEQFF. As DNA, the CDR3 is TGTGCCAGCACCTTACTTAGACTAGCGGGGGGTAATGAGCAGTTCTTC. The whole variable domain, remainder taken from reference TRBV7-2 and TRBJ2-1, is GAGVSQSPSNKVTEKGKDVELRCDPISGHTALYWYRQSLGQGLEFLIYFQGNSAPDKSGLPSDRFSAERTGGSVSTLTIQRTQQEDSAVYLCASTLLRLAGGNEQFFGPGTRLTVL.

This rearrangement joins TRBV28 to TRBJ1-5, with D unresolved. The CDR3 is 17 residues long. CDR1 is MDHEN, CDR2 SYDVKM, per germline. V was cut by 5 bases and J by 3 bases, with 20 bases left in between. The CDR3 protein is CASSPTGWPGFNQPQHF. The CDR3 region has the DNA TGTGCCAGCAGTCCAACGGGGTGGCCGGGCTTCAATCAGCCCCAGCATTTT.

The CDR3 DNA reads TGTGCCAGTAGTTTCAGACTAGCGCCCGGGGAGCTGTTTTTT. It translates to CASSFRLAPGELFF. The chain joins TRBV19 to TRBJ2-2; TRBD2 matches at 8 bases. Unmatched junction bases numbered 5, after V lost 5 bases and J lost 6 bases. This CDR3 comprises 14 residues. Per germline, CDR1 LNHDA and CDR2 SQIVND (reference sequence).

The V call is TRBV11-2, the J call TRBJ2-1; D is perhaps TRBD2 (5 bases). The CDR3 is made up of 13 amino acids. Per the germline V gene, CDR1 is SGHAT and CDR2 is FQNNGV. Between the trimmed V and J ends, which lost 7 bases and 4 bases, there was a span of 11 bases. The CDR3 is CASKGVRYNEQFF. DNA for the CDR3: TGTGCCAGCAAGGGAGTTCGGTACAATGAGCAGTTCTTC.

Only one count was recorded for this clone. This chain's CDR3 is CASGPEQEIYGYTF. The CDR3 coding sequence is TGTGCTAGTGGTCCGGAACAGGAGATCTATGGCTACACCTTC. This chain uses TRBV12-5 with TRBJ1-2; TRBD1 might be the D (5 bases). The CDR3 loop spans 14 amino acids. Trimming removed 5 bases at V and 4 bases at J, with 14 bases between. Germline V lookup: CDR1 LGHNT, CDR2 FRNRAP.

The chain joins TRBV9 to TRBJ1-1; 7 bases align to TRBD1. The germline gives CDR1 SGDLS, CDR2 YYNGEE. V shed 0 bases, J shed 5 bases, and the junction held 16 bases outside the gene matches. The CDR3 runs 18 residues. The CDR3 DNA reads TGTGCCAGCAGCGTAGCTACGGACTTGAGGGGGCGACGGACTGAAGCTTTCTTT. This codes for CASSVATDLRGRRTEAFF.

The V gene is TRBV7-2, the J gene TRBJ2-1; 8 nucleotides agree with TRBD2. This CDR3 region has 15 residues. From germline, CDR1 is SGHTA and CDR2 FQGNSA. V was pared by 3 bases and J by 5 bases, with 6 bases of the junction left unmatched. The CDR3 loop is CASSLVNSGDNEQFF. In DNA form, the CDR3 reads TGTGCCAGCAGCTTGGTTAATAGCGGGGACAATGAGCAGTTCTTC.

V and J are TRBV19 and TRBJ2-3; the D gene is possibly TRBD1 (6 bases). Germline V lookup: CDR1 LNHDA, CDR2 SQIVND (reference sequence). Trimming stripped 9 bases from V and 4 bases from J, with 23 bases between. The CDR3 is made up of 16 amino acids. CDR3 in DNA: TGTGCCAGCCAACGCCGTGTACAGGGATTATCAGATACGCAGTATTTT. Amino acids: CASQRRVQGLSDTQYF.

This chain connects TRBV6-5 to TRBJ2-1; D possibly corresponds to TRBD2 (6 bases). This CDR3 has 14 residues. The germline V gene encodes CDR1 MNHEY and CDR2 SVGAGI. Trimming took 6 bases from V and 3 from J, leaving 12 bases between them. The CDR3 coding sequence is TGTGCCAGCAGCGACCCGGGACTCTACAATGAGCAGTTCTTC. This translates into CASSDPGLYNEQFF.

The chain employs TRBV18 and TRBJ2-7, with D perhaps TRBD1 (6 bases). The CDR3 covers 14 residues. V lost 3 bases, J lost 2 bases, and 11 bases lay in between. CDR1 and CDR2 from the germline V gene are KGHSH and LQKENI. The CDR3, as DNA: TGTGCCAGCTCACCTAACAGGGTACCCTACGAGCAGTACTTC. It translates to CASSPNRVPYEQYF.

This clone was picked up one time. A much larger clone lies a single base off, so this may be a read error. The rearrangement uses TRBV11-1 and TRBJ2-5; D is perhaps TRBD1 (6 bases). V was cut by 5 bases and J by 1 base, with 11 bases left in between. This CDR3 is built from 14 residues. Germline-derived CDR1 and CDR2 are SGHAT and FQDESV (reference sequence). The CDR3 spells CASSRGQLQETQYF. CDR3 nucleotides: TGTGCCAGCAGCCGGGGACAACTCCAAGAGACCCAGTACTTC.

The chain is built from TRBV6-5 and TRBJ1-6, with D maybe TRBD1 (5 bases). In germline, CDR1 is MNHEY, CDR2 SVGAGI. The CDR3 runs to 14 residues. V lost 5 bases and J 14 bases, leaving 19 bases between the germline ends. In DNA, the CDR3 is TGTGCCAGCAGTCCTCAGGGTGCCGGATCTTCCCTCCACTTT. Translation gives CASSPQGAGSSLHF.

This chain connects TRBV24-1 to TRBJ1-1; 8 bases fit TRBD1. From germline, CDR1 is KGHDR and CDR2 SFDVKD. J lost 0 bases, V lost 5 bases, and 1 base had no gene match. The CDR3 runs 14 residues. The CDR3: CATSGQGMNTEAFF. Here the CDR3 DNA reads TGTGCCACCAGTGGACAGGGGATGAACACTGAAGCTTTCTTT.

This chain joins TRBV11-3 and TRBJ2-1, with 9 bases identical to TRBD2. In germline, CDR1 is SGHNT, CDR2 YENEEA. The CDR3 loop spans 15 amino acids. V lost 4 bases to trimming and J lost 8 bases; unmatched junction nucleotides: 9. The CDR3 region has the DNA TGTGCCAGCAGCTCTGGGGCGGGGGGGCACGATGAGCAGTTCTTC. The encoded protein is CASSSGAGGHDEQFF.

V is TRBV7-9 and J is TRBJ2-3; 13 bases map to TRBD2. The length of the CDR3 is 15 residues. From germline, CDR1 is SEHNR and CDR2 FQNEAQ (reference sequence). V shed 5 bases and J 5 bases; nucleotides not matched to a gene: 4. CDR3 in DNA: TGTGCCAGCAGCCCCCGGACTAGCGGGGGAGATACGCAGTATTTT. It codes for CASSPRTSGGDTQYF.

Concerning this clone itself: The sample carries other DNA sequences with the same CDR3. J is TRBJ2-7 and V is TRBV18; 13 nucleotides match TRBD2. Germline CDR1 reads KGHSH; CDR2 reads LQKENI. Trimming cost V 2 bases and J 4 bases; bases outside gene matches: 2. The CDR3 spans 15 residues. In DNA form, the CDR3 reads TGTGCCAGCTCACCAGGACTAGCGGGAGCTTACGAGCAGTACTTC. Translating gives CASSPGLAGAYEQYF.

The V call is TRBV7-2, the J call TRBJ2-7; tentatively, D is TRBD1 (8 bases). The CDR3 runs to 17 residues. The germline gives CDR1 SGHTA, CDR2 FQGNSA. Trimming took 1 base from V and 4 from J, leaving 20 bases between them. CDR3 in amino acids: CASSLEGGDRISYEQYF. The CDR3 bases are TGTGCCAGCAGCTTAGAGGGGGGGGACAGGATTTCGTACGAGCAGTACTTC.

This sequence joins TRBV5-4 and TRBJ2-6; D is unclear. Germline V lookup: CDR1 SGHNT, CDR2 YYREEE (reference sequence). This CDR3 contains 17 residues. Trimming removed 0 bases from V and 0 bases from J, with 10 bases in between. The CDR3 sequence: CASSLAAGSSGANVLTF. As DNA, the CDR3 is TGTGCCAGCAGCTTGGCGGCAGGCAGCTCTGGGGCCAACGTCCTGACTTTC.